These T cell receptor beta chains were read from a single sample in a study of cytomegalovirus exposure and HLA in healthy donors. TCRdb keeps only in-frame clones here, not all; method: immunoSEQ multiplex PCR. The repertoire consists of some 71,000 clones, with roughly four fifths occurring once and the leading ten covering 20% to 25%. Sample: PBMCs. These receptors were collected from a woman in her twenties or thirties in good health and CMV-seropositive. Each CDR3 is given with its conserved first and last residue. Fields, in order: D gene, V gene, clone size, J gene, CDR3 protein, CDR3 DNA. A D gene is named only where the DNA matches it firmly. Clone size is given for some rows only: seen once, a few or many times, or a class if the clone is expanded.

>NA|TRBV9|NA|TRBJ2-1
CASSVGPIWWNEQFF
TGTGCCAGCAGCGTAGGCCCTATCTGGTGGAATGAGCAGTTCTTC
>NA|TRBV7-2|few|TRBJ2-3
CASSPYGGDTQYF
TGTGCCAGCAGCCCCTACGGAGGAGATACGCAGTATTTT
>NA|TRBV5-4|NA|TRBJ1-1
CASRTGSGRVNTEAFF
TGTGCCAGCAGGACGGGCTCAGGGAGGGTGAACACTGAAGCTTTCTTT
>NA|TRBV4-1|NA|TRBJ1-4
CASSQDREQAEHSNEKLFF
TGCGCCAGCAGCCAAGATCGGGAGCAGGCGGAACATTCTAATGAAAAACTGTTTTTT
>NA|TRBV10-3|NA|TRBJ1-1
CAISEGQRMMNTEAFF
TGTGCCATCAGTGAGGGACAGAGGATGATGAACACTGAAGCTTTCTTT
>TRBD2|TRBV9|NA|TRBJ2-3
CASSRRGGGGTDTQYF
TGTGCCAGCAGCCGTAGAGGAGGCGGGGGGACAGATACGCAGTATTTT
>TRBD1|TRBV28|NA|TRBJ1-1
CASSRTGVGDTEAFF
TGTGCCAGCAGTCGGACAGGGGTGGGGGACACTGAAGCTTTCTTT
>TRBD2|TRBV28|NA|TRBJ2-5
CASSLAGKALQTQYF
TGTGCCAGCAGCCTAGCGGGAAAGGCCCTGCAGACCCAGTACTTC
>NA|TRBV5-1|NA|TRBJ2-7
CASRLLSYEQYF
TGCGCCAGCCGACTACTCTCCTACGAGCAGTACTTC
>TRBD2|TRBV6-1|once|TRBJ2-7
CASSEASPSGRAQQYF
TGTGCCAGCAGTGAAGCGTCGCCGAGCGGGAGGGCGCAGCAGTACTTC
>TRBD1|TRBV30|NA|TRBJ1-1
CAWSGRDRGMRTEAFF
TGTGCCTGGAGTGGACGAGACAGGGGCATGAGGACTGAAGCTTTCTTT
>NA|TRBV28|NA|TRBJ2-3
CASSRGGTDTQYF
TGTGCCAGCAGTAGGGGGGGGACAGATACGCAGTATTTT
>NA|TRBV18|NA|TRBJ1-1
CASSPGLFRGMAEAFF
TGTGCCAGCTCACCCGGTTTATTTCGAGGGATGGCTGAAGCTTTCTTT
>TRBD1|TRBV6-5|NA|TRBJ1-2
CAAGGGGYGYTF
TGTGCCGCCGGAGGGGGCGGCTATGGCTACACCTTC
>NA|TRBV11-2|NA|TRBJ1-2
CASSKTGVLTNYGYTF
TGTGCCAGCAGTAAGACCGGGGTCTTAACTAACTATGGCTACACCTTC
>TRBD1|TRBV6-5|NA|TRBJ2-7
CASSYRQGGPYEQYF
TGTGCCAGCAGTTACCGACAGGGGGGACCCTACGAGCAGTACTTC
>TRBD1|TRBV27|once|TRBJ2-7
CASSVGTGPYYEQYF
TGTGCCAGCAGTGTCGGGACAGGTCCCTACTACGAGCAGTACTTC
>NA|TRBV29-1|NA|TRBJ1-2
CSVVGGGSSGYTF
TGCAGCGTTGTTGGCGGGGGCTCGAGTGGCTACACCTTC
>TRBD2|TRBV10-3|NA|TRBJ2-7
CAITNFAGGSSYEQYF
TGTGCCATCACTAACTTTGCGGGAGGTAGCTCCTACGAGCAGTACTTC
>NA|TRBV7-9|NA|TRBJ1-4
CASSLGAGNEKLFF
TGTGCCAGCAGCTTAGGCGCGGGAAACGAAAAACTGTTTTTT
>NA|TRBV7-9|NA|TRBJ1-5
CASSFASSNQPQHF
TGTGCCAGCAGCTTTGCGAGTAGCAATCAGCCCCAGCATTTT
>TRBD2|TRBV4-1|NA|TRBJ2-1
CASSQTPRTSGTYNEQFF
TGCGCCAGCAGCCAAACCCCCCGGACTAGCGGTACCTACAATGAGCAGTTCTTC
>NA|TRBV2|few|TRBJ2-3
CASNGVGTDTQYF
TGTGCCAGCAACGGGGTTGGCACAGATACGCAGTATTTT
>TRBD2|TRBV7-9|many|TRBJ2-3
CASSSPPPTSGRQWDTQYF
TGTGCCAGCAGCTCCCCCCCGCCGACTAGCGGGAGACAGTGGGATACGCAGTATTTT
>NA|TRBV30|NA|TRBJ2-7
CAWSRDFLDEQYF
TGTGCCTGGAGTCGGGACTTCCTCGACGAGCAGTACTTC
>NA|TRBV6-5|NA|TRBJ1-1
CASSYLPFGQNTEAFF
TGTGCCAGCAGTTACCTTCCTTTTGGGCAGAACACTGAAGCTTTCTTT
>NA|TRBV30|NA|TRBJ1-2
CAWSPRALVYGYTF
TGTGCCTGGAGTCCCCGTGCCTTAGTCTATGGCTACACCTTC
>NA|TRBV28|NA|TRBJ1-5
CASSLGGRQPQHF
TGTGCCAGCAGTTTAGGGGGGAGGCAGCCCCAGCATTTT
>TRBD2|TRBV10-1|NA|TRBJ2-2
CASSETGRADTGELFF
TGCGCCAGCAGTGAGACCGGGAGGGCCGACACCGGGGAGCTGTTTTTT
>NA|TRBV30|NA|TRBJ2-7
CASSQIYEQYF
TGTGCCTCGTCACAGATTTACGAGCAGTACTTC
>TRBD2|TRBV25-1|few|TRBJ2-7
CASSVLTLGGEQYF
TGTGCCAGCAGTGTCTTAACTCTGGGGGGGGAGCAGTACTTC
>TRBD2|TRBV5-4|NA|TRBJ2-7
CASSLGTSGSGYEQYF
TGTGCCAGCAGCCTCGGGACTAGCGGGAGTGGCTACGAGCAGTACTTC
>NA|TRBV7-2|NA|TRBJ2-1
CASSFPGVSPEQFF
TGTGCCAGCAGCTTCCCGGGGGTCTCTCCTGAGCAGTTCTTC
>NA|TRBV7-2|NA|TRBJ1-1
CASSLQGRTEAFF
TGTGCCAGCAGCCTGCAGGGCCGTACTGAAGCTTTCTTT
>TRBD2|TRBV5-1|NA|TRBJ2-7
CASSWTSGYEQYF
TGCGCCAGCAGCTGGACTAGCGGCTACGAGCAGTACTTC
>TRBD2|TRBV18|NA|TRBJ2-7
CASSPLAGGMYEQYF
TGTGCCAGCTCACCCCTAGCGGGAGGGATGTACGAGCAGTACTTC
>TRBD1|TRBV18|NA|TRBJ2-2
CASSVSQGARTGELFF
TGTGCCAGCTCCGTCTCACAGGGGGCGAGGACCGGGGAGCTGTTTTTT
>NA|TRBV28|NA|TRBJ2-7
CASSPGVYEQYF
TGTGCCAGCAGTCCAGGGGTCTACGAGCAGTACTTC
>NA|TRBV7-8|NA|TRBJ2-3
CASSPTGSTDTQYF
TGTGCCAGCAGCCCGACAGGTAGCACAGATACGCAGTATTTT
>NA|TRBV28|NA|TRBJ2-1
CASSPARWSSYNEQFF
TGTGCCAGCAGTCCAGCGCGGTGGAGCTCCTACAATGAGCAGTTCTTC
>NA|TRBV6-5|NA|TRBJ1-1
CASSRGFVRTTEAFF
TGTGCCAGCAGTAGAGGGTTTGTCAGAACCACTGAAGCTTTCTTT
>TRBD1|TRBV7-8|NA|TRBJ1-5
CASSLGHRGGNQPQHF
TGTGCCAGCAGCTTAGGGCACAGGGGTGGCAATCAGCCCCAGCATTTT
>NA|TRBV29-1|NA|TRBJ2-1
CSVKAGLVGNEQFF
TGCAGCGTTAAGGCCGGCCTAGTGGGTAATGAGCAGTTCTTC
>NA|TRBV4-2|NA|TRBJ2-7
CASSQEKVRGEQYF
TGTGCCAGCAGCCAAGAGAAGGTCAGGGGCGAGCAGTACTTC
>NA|TRBV29-1|NA|TRBJ1-1
CSVENGGRTEAFF
TGCAGCGTTGAAAACGGGGGGCGAACTGAAGCTTTCTTT
>NA|TRBV4-1|NA|TRBJ1-1
CASSQRSGRWNTEAFF
TGCGCCAGCAGCCAACGTAGCGGCAGGTGGAACACTGAAGCTTTCTTT
>NA|TRBV5-1|NA|TRBJ2-7
CASSPRSGFDEQYF
TGCGCCAGCAGCCCCCGGTCGGGGTTTGACGAGCAGTACTTC
>TRBD1|TRBV9|NA|TRBJ1-1
CASSDRGGATEAFF
TGTGCCAGCAGCGACAGGGGGGGTGCCACTGAAGCTTTCTTT
>NA|TRBV28|NA|TRBJ2-3
CASRALATDTQYF
TGTGCCAGCAGGGCCTTAGCTACAGATACGCAGTATTTT